This TCR beta chain was documented in a study of T cells in Graves' hyperthyroidism and ophthalmopathy. Notes on the study in general: Median prediction lead before ophthalmopathy onset was 6.5 months with the model.

This clonotype was recorded many times. Antigen unknown. Germline V gene sequence: CDR1 MGHDK, CDR2 SYGVNS. This CDR3 is built from 17 residues. Germline trimming cut 7 bases from V and 4 bases from J; bases unmatched to any gene: 17. TCR beta CDR3 regions were amplified from RNA transcripts. First-round RT-PCR with HTBI primers amplified the TCR CDR3 region. MiXCR, run by TCRdb on the multiplex PCR reads, gives a single entry per CDR3 protein. The repertoire holds some 600,000 distinct CDR3 sequences, with about half as singletons. Sequenced: peripheral blood or thyroid tissue (not recorded which). The chain recombines TRBV25-1 with TRBJ2-5; 8 positions match TRBD2. The sequence was obtained from a woman between 18 and 29 years old with Graves' hyperthyroidism. CDR3 bases: TGTGCCAGCATCATGCCCCGGGGGGGCCTCTGGGCAGAGACCCAGTACTTC. Translating it yields CASIMPRGGLWAETQYF.